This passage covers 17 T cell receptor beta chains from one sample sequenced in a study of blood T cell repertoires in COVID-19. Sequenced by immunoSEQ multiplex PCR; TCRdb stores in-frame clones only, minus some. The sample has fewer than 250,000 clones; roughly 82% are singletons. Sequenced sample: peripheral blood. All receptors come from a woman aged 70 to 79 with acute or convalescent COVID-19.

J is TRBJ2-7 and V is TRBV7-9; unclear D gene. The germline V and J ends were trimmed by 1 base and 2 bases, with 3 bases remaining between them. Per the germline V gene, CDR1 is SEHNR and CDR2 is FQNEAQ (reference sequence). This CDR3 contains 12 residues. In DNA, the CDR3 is TGTGCCAGCAGCTTAGTCGCCTACGAGCAGTACTTC. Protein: CASSLVAYEQYF.

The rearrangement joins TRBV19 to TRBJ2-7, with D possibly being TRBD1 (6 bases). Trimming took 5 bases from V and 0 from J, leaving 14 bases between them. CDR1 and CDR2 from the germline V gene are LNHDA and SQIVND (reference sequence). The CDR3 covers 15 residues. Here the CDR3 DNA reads TGTGCCAGTAGTGAAACAGGGAAAACCTCCTACGAGCAGTACTTC. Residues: CASSETGKTSYEQYF.

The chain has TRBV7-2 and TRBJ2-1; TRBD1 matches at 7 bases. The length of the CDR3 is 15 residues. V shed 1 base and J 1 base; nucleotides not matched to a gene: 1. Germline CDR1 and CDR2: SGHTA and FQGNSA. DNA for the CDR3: TGTGCCAGCAGCTTAGTGGACAGGTCCTACAATGAGCAGTTCTTC. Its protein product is CASSLVDRSYNEQFF.

This chain's CDR3 is CASSGEAGAYNEQFF. The CDR3 bases are TGTGCCAGCAGCGGAGAGGCGGGGGCCTACAATGAGCAGTTCTTC. This rearrangement joins TRBV9 to TRBJ2-1, with 7 bases identical to TRBD2. The CDR3 has 15 amino acids. V shed 3 bases and J 2 bases; nucleotides not matched to a gene: 5. The germline gives CDR1 SGDLS, CDR2 YYNGEE. Full variable domain (missing parts from reference TRBV9 and TRBJ2-1): DSGVTQTPKHLITATGQRVTLRCSPRSGDLSVYWYQQSLDQGLQFLIQYYNGEERAKGNILERFSAQQFPDLHSELNLSSLELGDSALYFCASSGEAGAYNEQFFGPGTRLTVL.

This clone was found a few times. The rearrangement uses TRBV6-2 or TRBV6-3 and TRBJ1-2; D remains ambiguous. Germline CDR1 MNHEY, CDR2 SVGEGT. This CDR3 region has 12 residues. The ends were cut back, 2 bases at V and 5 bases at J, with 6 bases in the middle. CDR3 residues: CASSYNLYGYTF. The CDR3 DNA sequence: TGTGCCAGCAGTTACAACTTATATGGCTACACCTTC.

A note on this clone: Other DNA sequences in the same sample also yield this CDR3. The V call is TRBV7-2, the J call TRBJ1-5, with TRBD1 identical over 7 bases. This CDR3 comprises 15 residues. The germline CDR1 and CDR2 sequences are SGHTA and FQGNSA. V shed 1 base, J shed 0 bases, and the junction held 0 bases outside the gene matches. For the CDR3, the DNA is TGTGCCAGCAGCTTAGGACAGGGTAGCAATCAGCCCCAGCATTTT. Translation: CASSLGQGSNQPQHF.

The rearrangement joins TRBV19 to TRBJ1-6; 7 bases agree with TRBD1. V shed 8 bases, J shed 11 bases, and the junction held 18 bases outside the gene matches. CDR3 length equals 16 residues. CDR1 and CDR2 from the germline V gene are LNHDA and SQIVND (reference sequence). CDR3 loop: CASAQGDPGGEAPLHF. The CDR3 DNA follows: TGTGCCAGTGCCCAGGGGGACCCAGGGGGTGAGGCACCCCTCCACTTT.

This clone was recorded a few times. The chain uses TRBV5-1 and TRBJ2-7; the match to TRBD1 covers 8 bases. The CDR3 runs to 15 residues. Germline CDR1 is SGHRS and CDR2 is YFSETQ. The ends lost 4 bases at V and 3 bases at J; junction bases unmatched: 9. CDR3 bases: TGCGCCAGCAGCCTAGAAAGGACAGGGCTCTACGAGCAGTACTTC. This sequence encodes CASSLERTGLYEQYF.

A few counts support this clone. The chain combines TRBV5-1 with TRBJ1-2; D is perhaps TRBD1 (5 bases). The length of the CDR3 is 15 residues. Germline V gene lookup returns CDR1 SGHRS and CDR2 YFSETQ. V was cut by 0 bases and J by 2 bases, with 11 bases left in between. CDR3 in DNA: TGCGCCAGCAGCTTGGGTGGAGGGGCAAACTATGGCTACACCTTC. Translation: CASSLGGGANYGYTF.

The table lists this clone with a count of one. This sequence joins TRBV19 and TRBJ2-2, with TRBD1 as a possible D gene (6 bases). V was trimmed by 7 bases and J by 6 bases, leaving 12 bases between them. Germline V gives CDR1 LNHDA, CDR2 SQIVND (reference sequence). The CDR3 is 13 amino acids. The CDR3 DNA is TGTGCCAGTACGAACAGGGCTGCCGGGGAGCTGTTTTTT. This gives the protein CASTNRAAGELFF.

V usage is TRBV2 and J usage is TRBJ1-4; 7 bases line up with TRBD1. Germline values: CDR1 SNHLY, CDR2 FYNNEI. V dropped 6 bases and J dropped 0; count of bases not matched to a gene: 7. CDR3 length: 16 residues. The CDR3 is CASSAGTDATNEKLFF. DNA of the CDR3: TGTGCCAGCAGCGCCGGGACAGATGCAACTAATGAAAAACTGTTTTTT.

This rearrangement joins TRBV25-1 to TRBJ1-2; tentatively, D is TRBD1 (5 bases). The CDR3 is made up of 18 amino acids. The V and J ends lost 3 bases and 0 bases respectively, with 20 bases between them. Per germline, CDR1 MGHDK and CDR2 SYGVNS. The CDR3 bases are TGTGCCAGCAGTGATATATCGGGGGTCGGGAAAGCTAACTATGGCTACACCTTC. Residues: CASSDISGVGKANYGYTF.

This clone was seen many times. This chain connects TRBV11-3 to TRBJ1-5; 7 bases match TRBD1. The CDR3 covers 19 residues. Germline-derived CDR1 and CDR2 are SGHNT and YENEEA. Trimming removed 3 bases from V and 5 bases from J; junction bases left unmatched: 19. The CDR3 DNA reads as TGTGCCAGCAGCTTGGCCGACAGGGACATACGATTGGGCTATCAGCCCCAGCATTTT. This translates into CASSLADRDIRLGYQPQHF.

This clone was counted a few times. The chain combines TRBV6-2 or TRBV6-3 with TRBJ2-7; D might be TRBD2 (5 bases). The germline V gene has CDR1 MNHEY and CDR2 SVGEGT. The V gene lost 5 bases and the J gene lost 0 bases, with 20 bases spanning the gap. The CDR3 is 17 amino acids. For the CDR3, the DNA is TGTGCCAGCAGTCCAACCTTGCAAGGACTCCTCTCCTACGAGCAGTACTTC. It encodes CASSPTLQGLLSYEQYF.

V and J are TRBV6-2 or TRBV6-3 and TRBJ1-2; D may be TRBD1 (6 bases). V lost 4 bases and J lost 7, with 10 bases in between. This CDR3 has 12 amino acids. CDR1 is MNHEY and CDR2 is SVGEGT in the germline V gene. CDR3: CASSFRGAGYTF. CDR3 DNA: TGTGCCAGCAGTTTCAGGGGTGCTGGCTACACCTTC.

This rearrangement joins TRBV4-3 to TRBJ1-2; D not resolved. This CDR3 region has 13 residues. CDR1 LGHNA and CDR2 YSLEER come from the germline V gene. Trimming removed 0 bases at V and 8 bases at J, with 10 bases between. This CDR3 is CASSQDTRRGYTF. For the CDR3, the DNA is TGCGCCAGCAGCCAAGATACACGGCGGGGCTACACCTTC.

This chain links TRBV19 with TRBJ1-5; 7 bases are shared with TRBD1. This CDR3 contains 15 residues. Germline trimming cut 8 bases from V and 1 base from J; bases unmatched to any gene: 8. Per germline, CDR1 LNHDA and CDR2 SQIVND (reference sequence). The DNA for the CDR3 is TGTGCCAGTGGCAGACAGGGTAGGAGCAATCAGCCCCAGCATTTT. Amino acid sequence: CASGRQGRSNQPQHF.